These 5 T cell receptor beta chains share one sample of origin, sequenced in a study of blood T cell repertoires in COVID-19. The repertoire was sequenced with immunoSEQ multiplex PCR; TCRdb's copy has only in-frame clones and lacks some. Of some 190,000 clones in the sample, under 90% were seen once. The sequenced sample consisted of peripheral blood. The origin of the receptors is a woman older than 75 with active or convalescent COVID-19.

The rearrangement links TRBV10-3 to TRBJ2-7, with TRBD2 identical over 8 bases. The germline CDR1 and CDR2 sequences are ENHRY and SYGVKD. V shed 7 bases, J shed 5 bases, and the junction held 7 bases outside the gene matches. The CDR3 has 13 amino acids. CDR3 residues: CAITQRETDEQYF. The CDR3 DNA sequence: TGTGCCATCACCCAGCGGGAGACAGACGAGCAGTACTTC.

J is TRBJ1-1 and V is TRBV19, with D hard to call. The CDR3 consists of 13 residues. Germline values: CDR1 LNHDA, CDR2 SQIVND (reference sequence). V dropped 5 bases and J dropped 0 bases, with 7 bases sitting between them. This chain's CDR3 is CASSPNMNTEAFF. The CDR3 DNA reads as TGTGCCAGTAGTCCCAACATGAACACTGAAGCTTTCTTT.

This sequence joins TRBV9 and TRBJ1-4; the match to TRBD1 covers 7 bases. Trimming took 0 bases from V and 7 from J; bases not matched to a gene: 9. Germline V gives CDR1 SGDLS, CDR2 YYNGEE. This CDR3 contains 16 residues. In DNA form, the CDR3 reads TGTGCCAGCAGCGTAGGGGACAGCCTCTACGGTGAAAAACTGTTTTTT. Its protein product is CASSVGDSLYGEKLFF. Based on the CDR3 plus reference TRBV9 and TRBJ1-4, the full variable domain is DSGVTQTPKHLITATGQRVTLRCSPRSGDLSVYWYQQSLDQGLQFLIQYYNGEERAKGNILERFSAQQFPDLHSELNLSSLELGDSALYFCASSVGDSLYGEKLFFGSGTQLSVL.

The CDR3 loop is CASSVSGDNEQFF. In DNA form, the CDR3 reads TGTGCCAGCAGCGTATCCGGGGACAATGAGCAGTTCTTC. The chain couples TRBV9 to TRBJ2-1, with TRBD2 as a possible D gene (5 bases). V was trimmed by 1 base and J by 5 bases, leaving 7 bases between them. CDR1 is SGDLS and CDR2 is YYNGEE in the germline V gene. This CDR3 has 13 amino acids.

The genes are TRBV11-2 and TRBJ1-3; D unresolved. CDR3 size: 13 residues. Germline loops: CDR1 SGHAT, CDR2 FQNNGV. Trimming shortened V by 4 bases and J by 2 bases, and 6 bases separated the two germline ends. This CDR3 is CASSYITGNTIYF. CDR3 DNA sequence: TGTGCCAGCAGCTACATTACTGGAAACACCATATATTTT.